This paragraph reports one T cell receptor beta chain. Its antigen specificity is not known. At one of its ends the junction is not consistent with the germline gene, which may arise from a read error. RNA was isolated from bulk unsorted tissue, and RNA quality was assessed with a NanoDrop ND-1000 and an Agilent 2100. Donors were newly diagnosed lung cancer patients admitted for thoracic surgery in China between August and November 2014, without prior chemotherapy. The study excluded patients who had received radiotherapy or chemotherapy before or who had another cancer at the same time. Surgical tissue pieces of about 1-2.1 cm3 were preserved in RNAlater solution and stored at -80 °C until use. This entry is derived from a study of tumor and adjacent non-tumor tissue in lung cancer (dated 2018 in TCRdb). Notes on the research overall: By cancer type, the cohort comprised some twelve adenocarcinoma patients, a couple of squamous cell carcinoma patients and 1 small cell lung cancer patient. Bulk TCRbeta repertoires were compared between lung tumor tissue and matched distant non-tumor lung tissue obtained from more than 12 lung cancer patients. Fewer than 35 paired specimens, one tumor and one normal lung sample per patient, were profiled by TCRbeta CDR3 sequencing. Sequencing produced more than 100,000,000 productive TCRbeta reads in total, an average of approximately 4.5 million reads per sample. The roughly 15 enrolled patients, of whom 10 were men and 5 were women, were aged roughly 31 to 85 years and were diagnosed with TNM stage I to III disease. Study-wide findings and limitations: Tumor tissue showed significantly greater TCR diversity (inverse Simpson) than normal lung tissue (431.37 vs 166.20, P = 0.0075, Mann-Whitney U test). The cohort had only 15 patients, and the authors noted that larger samples and more detailed clinical data are needed. Significantly higher TCR diversity was found in younger patients, and higher tumor TCR diversity was associated with shorter overall and disease-free survival. The top 100 clones accounted for a significantly larger cumulative portion of the repertoire in normal lung than in tumor tissue. The methods do not name the sequencing platform or mention unique molecular identifiers. Because peripheral blood was not sequenced, blood TCRbeta repertoires in the lung cancer patients of the study were not examined.

Receptor amplification or capture employed multiplex PCR. Instrument used: Illumina HiSeq 2500. TCRbeta libraries were constructed through three rounds of nested PCR with primers (Table S4) according to protocols adapted from ARM-PCR. Before sequencing, PCR products of 200-500 bp were excised from the gel and purified with the QIAquick gel extraction kit. Turning to the authors' computational methods: Trimmomatic was used to clean the reads, FLASH merged the cleaned reads into complete CDR3 sequences, and MiTCR assigned the sequences to V(D)J germline segments. Clonal diversity was computed as the inverse Simpson's index with VDJtools. A read counted as productive if the sequence was in-frame and lacked a premature stop codon. Using fastp at Q25 and MiXCR, TCRdb reprocessed the public reads and kept productive beta chains. Under each unique CDR3 protein, matching rows form one entry showing the most common genes and DNA. It is TCRdb's table, rather than the study itself, that gives the V and J calls and clone size. The sample table lists about 93,000 distinct CDR3 sequences, 65% to 75% of them with a count of one. The top ten hold 15% to 20% of the sample.

The CDR3 goes from the cysteine to the phenylalanine over 14 residues. Just the 42-base CDR3 DNA is kept, in frame starting at base 1. The germline V gene sets CDR1 to SGHVS and CDR2 to FQNEAQ. This TCR was recovered from a man aged 60 to 75 with non-small cell lung cancer. The chain uses TRBV7-8 and TRBJ1-4; the D gene is possibly TRBD1, with 5 bases matching. The sample consisted of lung tumor tissue. CDR3 reads: CVSSPNGTWEKLFF. In nucleotides, the sequence is TGTGTCAGCAGCCCGAATGGGACTTGGGAAAAACTGTTTTTT. The full variable domain, with segments outside the CDR3 supplied by the reference TRBV7-8 and TRBJ1-4 proteins, appears as GAGVSQSPRYKVAKRGQDVALRCDPISGHVSLFWYQQALGQGPEFLTYFQNEAQLDKSGLPSDRFFAERPEGSVSTLKIQRTQQEDSAVYLCVSSPNGTWEKLFFGSGTQLSVL.